Each of the 8 T cell receptor beta chains below was sequenced from the same sample in a study of T-cell memory formation after mild COVID-19. TCRdb processed the 5' RACE reads anew with MiXCR; each CDR3 protein has one entry. Of almost 550,000 distinct CDR3 sequences in the sample, about a fifth are singletons; the top ten hold under 15%. The specimen was PBMCs or a T cell subset sorted from them (not recorded which). The receptors were gathered from an adult woman who had mild COVID-19 (a few samples of this study predate the infection). Cell type and time point are not known.

This clonotype was counted a few times. This chain connects TRBV30 to TRBJ1-2; a possible D gene is TRBD1 (5 bases). V lost 0 bases, J lost 7 bases, and 12 bases lay in between. Germline-derived CDR1 and CDR2 are GTSNPN and SVGIG (reference sequence). The CDR3 runs 13 residues. For the CDR3, the DNA is TGTGCCTGGAGTGTCCAGGGACTGGGTGGCTACACCTTC. As protein: CAWSVQGLGGYTF.

In its sample, this clonotype was seen a few times. V gene TRBV19 combines with J gene TRBJ2-7; 7 bases match TRBD2. Germline loops: CDR1 LNHDA, CDR2 SQIVND (reference sequence). CDR3 length: 13 amino acids. V shed 5 bases and J 3 bases; nucleotides not matched to a gene: 4. CDR3 nucleotide sequence: TGTGCCAGTAGTTTGACTAGCATCTACGAGCAGTACTTC. It is translated as CASSLTSIYEQYF.

This chain connects TRBV11-2 to TRBJ2-1; 9 nucleotides agree with TRBD1. V gave up 0 bases and J gave up 5 bases; unmatched junction bases: 5. Germline V lookup: CDR1 SGHAT, CDR2 FQNNGV. CDR3 size: 16 residues. The chain's CDR3 is CASSLEPGQGHNEQFF. CDR3 DNA sequence: TGTGCCAGCAGCTTAGAACCGGGACAGGGACACAATGAGCAGTTCTTC.

This clonotype occurred a few times. J is TRBJ2-3 and V is TRBV7-9, with a tentative D call TRBD2 (6 bases). V dropped 5 bases and J dropped 11 bases, with 14 bases sitting between them. Germline values: CDR1 SEHNR, CDR2 FQNEAQ (reference sequence). The CDR3 sequence is 12 residues long. This chain's CDR3 is CASSRGGIGQYF. The CDR3 region has the DNA TGTGCCAGCAGCCGTGGGGGGATAGGGCAGTATTTT.

This clonotype was detected a few times. V is TRBV7-3 and J is TRBJ2-5; 8 positions match TRBD2. This CDR3 has 14 amino acids. Germline-derived CDR1 and CDR2 are SGHTA and FQGTGA. Trimming removed 4 bases from V and 2 bases from J; junction bases left unmatched: 3. The CDR3 DNA sequence: TGTGCCAGCAGCTGGGGACTAGGACAAGAGACCCAGTACTTC. Protein sequence: CASSWGLGQETQYF.

This clonotype has just a few counts. The V and J genes are TRBV24-1 and TRBJ2-3; D is perhaps TRBD1 (5 bases). V was clipped by 4 bases and J by 2 bases, with 15 bases between them. CDR1 and CDR2 from the germline V gene are KGHDR and SFDVKD. The CDR3 loop spans 16 amino acids. CDR3 loop: CATSDPGFSTTDTQYF. CDR3 in DNA: TGTGCCACCAGTGACCCAGGGTTTAGCACCACAGATACGCAGTATTTT.

This clonotype showed up just a few times. The J gene is TRBJ1-6, the V gene TRBV7-9; D gene unclear. Trimming removed 5 bases from V and 9 bases from J, with 11 bases in between. This CDR3 is 13 amino acids long. The germline V gene encodes CDR1 SEHNR and CDR2 FQNEAQ (reference sequence). The CDR3 region is CASSPRALSPLHF. The CDR3 coding sequence is TGTGCCAGCAGCCCCCGAGCCCTTTCACCCCTCCACTTT.

This clonotype was recorded a few times. V usage is TRBV9 and J usage is TRBJ2-7; no clear D gene. Per the germline V gene, CDR1 is SGDLS and CDR2 is YYNGEE. V lost 4 bases and J lost 0, with 11 bases in between. This CDR3 region has 14 residues. The CDR3 here is CASSTRALSYEQYF. The CDR3 coding sequence is TGTGCCAGCAGCACCCGGGCCCTCTCCTACGAGCAGTACTTC. Combining the CDR3 with reference TRBV9 and TRBJ2-7 gives the whole variable domain DSGVTQTPKHLITATGQRVTLRCSPRSGDLSVYWYQQSLDQGLQFLIQYYNGEERAKGNILERFSAQQFPDLHSELNLSSLELGDSALYFCASSTRALSYEQYFGPGTRLTVT.